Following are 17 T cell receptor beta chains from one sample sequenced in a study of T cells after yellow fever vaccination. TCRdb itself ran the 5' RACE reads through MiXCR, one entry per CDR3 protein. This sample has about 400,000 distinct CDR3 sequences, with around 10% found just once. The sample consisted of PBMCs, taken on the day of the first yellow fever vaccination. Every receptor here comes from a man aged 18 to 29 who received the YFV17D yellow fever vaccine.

The CDR3 here is CASSQEVLGTDTQYF. CDR3 bases: TGCGCCAGCAGCCAAGAGGTCCTCGGCACAGATACGCAGTATTTT. The chain combines TRBV4-3 with TRBJ2-3, with D uncertain. V lost 0 bases and J 1 base, leaving 8 bases between the germline ends. CDR1 and CDR2 (germline): LGHNA, YSLEER. The CDR3 has 15 residues.

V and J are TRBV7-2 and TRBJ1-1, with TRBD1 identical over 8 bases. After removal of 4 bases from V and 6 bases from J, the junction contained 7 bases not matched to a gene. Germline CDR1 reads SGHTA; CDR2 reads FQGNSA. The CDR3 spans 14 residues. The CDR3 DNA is TGTGCCAGCAGCTCTCAAATACAGGGGGCTGAAGCTTTCTTT. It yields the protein CASSSQIQGAEAFF.

CDR3 DNA: TGCGCCAGCAGCCAAGGTTTAGGTCACGCCGCGGCTTTCTTT. Protein sequence: CASSQGLGHAAAFF. The chain uses TRBV4-3 and TRBJ1-1; D gene unclear. Germline V lookup: CDR1 LGHNA, CDR2 YSLEER. This CDR3 spans 14 amino acids. Trimming cost V 1 base and J 11 bases, with 17 bases left between them.

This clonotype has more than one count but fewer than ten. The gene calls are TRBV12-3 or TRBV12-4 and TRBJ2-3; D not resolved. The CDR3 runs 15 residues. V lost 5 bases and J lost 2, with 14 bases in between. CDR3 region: CASSTGPPDTDTQYF. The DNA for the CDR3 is TGTGCCAGCAGTACCGGCCCACCCGACACAGATACGCAGTATTTT.

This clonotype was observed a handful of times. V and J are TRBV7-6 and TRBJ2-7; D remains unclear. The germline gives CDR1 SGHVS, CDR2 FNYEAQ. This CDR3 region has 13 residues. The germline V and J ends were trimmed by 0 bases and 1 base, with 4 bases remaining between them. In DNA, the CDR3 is TGTGCCAGCAGCTTAGCCGTTTCCTACGAGCAGTACTTC. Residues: CASSLAVSYEQYF. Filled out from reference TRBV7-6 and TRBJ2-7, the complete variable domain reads GAGVSQSPRYKVTKRGQDVALRCDPISGHVSLYWYRQALGQGPEFLTYFNYEAQQDKSGLPNDRFSAERPEGSISTLTIQRTEQRDSAMYRCASSLAVSYEQYFGPGTRLTVT.

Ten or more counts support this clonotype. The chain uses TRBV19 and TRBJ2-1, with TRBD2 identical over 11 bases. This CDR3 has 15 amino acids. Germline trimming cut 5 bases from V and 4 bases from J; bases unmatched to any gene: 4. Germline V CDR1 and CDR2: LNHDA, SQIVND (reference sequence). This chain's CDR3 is CASSQTSGDYNEQFF. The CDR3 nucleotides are TGTGCCAGTAGTCAGACTAGCGGGGATTACAATGAGCAGTTCTTC.

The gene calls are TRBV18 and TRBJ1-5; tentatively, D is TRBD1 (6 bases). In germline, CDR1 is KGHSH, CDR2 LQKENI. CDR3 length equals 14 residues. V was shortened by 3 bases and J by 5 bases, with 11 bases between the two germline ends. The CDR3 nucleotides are TGTGCCAGCTCACCTGGAGCAGGGGATCAGCCCCAGCATTTT. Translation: CASSPGAGDQPQHF.

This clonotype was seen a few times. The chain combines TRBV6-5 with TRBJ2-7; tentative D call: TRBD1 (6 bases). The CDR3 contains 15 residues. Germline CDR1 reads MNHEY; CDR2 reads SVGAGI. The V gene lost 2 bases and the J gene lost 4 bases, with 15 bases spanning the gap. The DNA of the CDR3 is TGTGCCAGCAGTTACGGGGGCTTAGGGGTTTACGAGCAGTACTTC. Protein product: CASSYGGLGVYEQYF.

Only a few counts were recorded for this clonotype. The CDR3 loop is CASSQEEGTTPYNEQFF. CDR3 in DNA: TGCGCCAGCAGCCAAGAGGAGGGGACTACGCCGTACAATGAGCAGTTCTTC. This chain links TRBV4-1 with TRBJ2-1; 7 nucleotides agree with TRBD2. J was trimmed by 4 bases and V by 0 bases; bases with no gene match: 9. Germline-derived CDR1 and CDR2 are MGHRA and YSYEKL. The CDR3 contains 17 residues.

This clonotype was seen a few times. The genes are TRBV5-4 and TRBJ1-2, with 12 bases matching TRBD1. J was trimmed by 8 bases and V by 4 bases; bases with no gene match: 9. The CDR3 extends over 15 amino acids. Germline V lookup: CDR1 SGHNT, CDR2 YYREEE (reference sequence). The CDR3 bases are TGTGCCAGCAGCATATCCGGGACAGGGGGCGCGGGCTACACCTTC. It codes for CASSISGTGGAGYTF.

Here the CDR3 DNA reads TGTGCCAGCAGCGTAGTAGGGGTTTCCGCCGGGGAGCTGTTTTTT. This codes for CASSVVGVSAGELFF. The rearrangement links TRBV9 to TRBJ2-2; D possibly corresponds to TRBD1 (5 bases). The germline V gene has CDR1 SGDLS and CDR2 YYNGEE. The CDR3 runs to 15 residues. V lost 0 bases and J lost 6, with 12 bases in between.

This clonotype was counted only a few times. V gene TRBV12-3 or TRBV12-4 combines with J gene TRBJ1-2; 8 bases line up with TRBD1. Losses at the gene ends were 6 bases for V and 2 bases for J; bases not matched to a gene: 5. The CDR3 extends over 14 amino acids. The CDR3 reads CASRPGQGNYGYTF. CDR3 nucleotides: TGTGCCAGCAGACCAGGACAGGGAAACTATGGCTACACCTTC.

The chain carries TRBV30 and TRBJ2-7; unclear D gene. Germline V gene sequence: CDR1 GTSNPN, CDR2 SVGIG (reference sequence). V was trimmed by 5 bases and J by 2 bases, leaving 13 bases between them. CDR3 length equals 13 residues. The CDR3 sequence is CAWARAETYEQYF. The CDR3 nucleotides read TGTGCCTGGGCAAGAGCTGAAACCTACGAGCAGTACTTC.

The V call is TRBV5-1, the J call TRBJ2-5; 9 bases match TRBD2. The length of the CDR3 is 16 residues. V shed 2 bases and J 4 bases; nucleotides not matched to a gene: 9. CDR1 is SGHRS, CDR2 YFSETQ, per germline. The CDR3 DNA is TGCGCCAGCAGCTTAGGAATAGCGGGGGCCGGAGAGACCCAGTACTTC. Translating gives CASSLGIAGAGETQYF.

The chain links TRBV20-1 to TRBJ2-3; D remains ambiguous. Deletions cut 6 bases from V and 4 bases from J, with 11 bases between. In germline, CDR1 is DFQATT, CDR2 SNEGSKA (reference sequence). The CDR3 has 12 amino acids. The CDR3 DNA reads TGCAGTGCCAAGGGTTCGGCAGATACGCAGTATTTT. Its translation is CSAKGSADTQYF.

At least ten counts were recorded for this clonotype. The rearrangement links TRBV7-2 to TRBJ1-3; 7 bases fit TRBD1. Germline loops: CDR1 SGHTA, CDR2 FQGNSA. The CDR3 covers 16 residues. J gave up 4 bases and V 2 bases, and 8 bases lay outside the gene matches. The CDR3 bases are TGTGCCAGCAGCTTACTACCGACAGGGTCAGGAAACACCATATATTTT. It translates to CASSLLPTGSGNTIYF. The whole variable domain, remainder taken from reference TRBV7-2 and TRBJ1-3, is GAGVSQSPSNKVTEKGKDVELRCDPISGHTALYWYRQSLGQGLEFLIYFQGNSAPDKSGLPSDRFSAERTGGSVSTLTIQRTQQEDSAVYLCASSLLPTGSGNTIYFGEGSWLTVV.

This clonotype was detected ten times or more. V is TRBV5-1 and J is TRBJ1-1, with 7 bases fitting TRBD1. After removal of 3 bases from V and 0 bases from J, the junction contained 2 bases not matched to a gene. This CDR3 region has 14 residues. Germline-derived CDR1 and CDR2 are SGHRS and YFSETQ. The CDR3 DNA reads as TGCGCCAGCAGCTCGGGACAGATGAACACTGAAGCTTTCTTT. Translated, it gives CASSSGQMNTEAFF.